The 19 T cell receptor beta chains below come from one sample, sequenced in a study of blood T cell repertoires in COVID-19. Only in-frame clones appear in the TCRdb table, and some are missing; sequencing was by immunoSEQ multiplex PCR. Found here are 300,000 or so clones, approximately 86% of them singletons; the top ten hold about 4%. Sequencing was performed on PBMCs or T cells enriched from blood (not recorded which). All receptors derive from a woman in her 40s with acute COVID-19.

This rearrangement joins TRBV28 to TRBJ2-1; D not resolved. The CDR3 totals 11 residues. Germline V gives CDR1 MDHEN, CDR2 SYDVKM. V lost 6 bases, J lost 4 bases, and 4 bases lay in between. The CDR3 sequence: CASRLYNEQFF. For the CDR3, the DNA is TGTGCCAGCAGACTGTACAATGAGCAGTTCTTC.

The V gene is TRBV7-2, the J gene TRBJ1-5; no clear D. The V gene's germline CDR1 is SGHTA and CDR2 FQGNSA. With 4 bases removed from V and 2 bases from J, the gap between germline ends came to 12 bases. The CDR3 is 15 residues long. The CDR3 region is CASSSRLSGNQPQHF. The CDR3 DNA reads TGTGCCAGCAGCTCCCGCCTTAGTGGCAATCAGCCCCAGCATTTT.

In its sample, this clone was seen a few times. This sequence joins TRBV3-1 (or the pseudogene TRBV3-2) and TRBJ2-7; TRBD1 might be the D (7 bases). Germline V lookup: CDR1 LGHDT, CDR2 YNNKEL (reference sequence). The CDR3 runs 13 residues. V was clipped by 8 bases and J by 0 bases, with 11 bases between them. This CDR3 reads CASRGDSSYEQYF. DNA for the CDR3: TGTGCCAGCCGCGGGGACAGCTCCTACGAGCAGTACTTC.

The V and J genes are TRBV19 and TRBJ1-1; no firm D call. The CDR3 length is 14 residues. Germline CDR1 and CDR2: LNHDA and SQIVND (reference sequence). Trimming removed 7 bases at V and 2 bases at J, with 14 bases between. As DNA, the CDR3 is TGTGCCAGTACTCTGAGGGCAGACAACACTGAAGCTTTCTTT. Protein: CASTLRADNTEAFF.

The V and J genes are TRBV20-1 and TRBJ1-1, with a possible D match to TRBD1 (5 bases). Germline CDR1 and CDR2: DFQATT and SNEGSKA (reference sequence). The CDR3 is 11 residues long. Trimming left V 4 bases short and J 8 bases short, with 11 bases between. The CDR3 loop reads CSATGGGEAFF. The CDR3 DNA follows: TGCAGTGCTACCGGGGGAGGGGAAGCTTTCTTT.

The chain couples TRBV5-4 to TRBJ2-5, with TRBD2 identical over 14 bases. CDR1 and CDR2 (germline): SGHNT, YYREEE (reference sequence). This CDR3 region has 15 residues. V dropped 4 bases and J dropped 9; count of bases not matched to a gene: 8. The CDR3 region is CASSPGLAGGGAQYF. The CDR3, as DNA: TGTGCCAGCAGCCCAGGACTAGCGGGGGGAGGCGCCCAGTACTTC.

The chain joins TRBV7-2 to TRBJ2-5; weak D call: TRBD2 (6 bases). With 5 bases removed from V and 9 bases from J, the gap between germline ends came to 16 bases. The CDR3 has 13 amino acids. Germline CDR1 and CDR2: SGHTA and FQGNSA. The CDR3 sequence is CASSGRDSGAQYF. The CDR3 nucleotides read TGTGCCAGCAGCGGACGGGACTCCGGGGCCCAGTACTTC.

To note about this clone: Additional DNA sequences in this sample encode the identical CDR3. The chain joins TRBV10-3 to TRBJ2-1; 9 bases map to TRBD1. Losses at the gene ends were 10 bases for V and 6 bases for J; bases not matched to a gene: 4. The germline gives CDR1 ENHRY, CDR2 SYGVKD. The CDR3 runs 12 residues. The CDR3 DNA follows: TGTGCCACAGGACAGGGGAGCAATGAGCAGTTCTTC. It specifies CATGQGSNEQFF.

The chain recombines TRBV7-6 with TRBJ2-1; D is possibly TRBD2 (5 bases). Germline V gives CDR1 SGHVS, CDR2 FNYEAQ. The CDR3 runs to 15 residues. V gave up 5 bases and J gave up 3 bases, with 14 bases separating them. The DNA for the CDR3 is TGTGCCAGCAGCAAGGAGGTGACAAACTACAATGAGCAGTTCTTC. This codes for CASSKEVTNYNEQFF.

This clone was seen only a few times. The chain links TRBV7-2 to TRBJ2-3; no firm D call. The CDR3 runs to 13 residues. CDR1 and CDR2 from the germline V gene are SGHTA and FQGNSA. Trimming shortened V by 7 bases and J by 0 bases, and 8 bases separated the two germline ends. DNA for the CDR3: TGTGCCAGCAATCCCGGTAGCACAGATACGCAGTATTTT. Protein product: CASNPGSTDTQYF. The whole variable domain, remainder taken from reference TRBV7-2 and TRBJ2-3, is GAGVSQSPSNKVTEKGKDVELRCDPISGHTALYWYRQSLGQGLEFLIYFQGNSAPDKSGLPSDRFSAERTGGSVSTLTIQRTQQEDSAVYLCASNPGSTDTQYFGPGTRLTVL.

V is TRBV19 and J is TRBJ1-5, with D possibly matching TRBD1 (5 bases). The CDR3 is made up of 16 amino acids. Germline CDR1 and CDR2: LNHDA and SQIVND (reference sequence). V was clipped by 5 bases and J by 5 bases, with 19 bases between them. The CDR3 sequence: CASSEEGPEIYQPQHF. The CDR3 region has the DNA TGTGCCAGTAGTGAGGAGGGACCGGAGATATATCAGCCCCAGCATTTT.

Only one count was recorded for this clone. The chain recombines TRBV3-1 (or the pseudogene TRBV3-2) with TRBJ2-7; D unresolved. Trimming pared 1 base from V and 5 bases from J, leaving 12 bases between. The CDR3 length is 14 residues. The V gene's germline CDR1 is LGHDT and CDR2 YNNKEL (reference sequence). CDR3 nucleotides: TGTGCCAGCAGCCAAGGTCAGCGTAAAGACGAGCAGTACTTC. Protein: CASSQGQRKDEQYF.

The chain uses TRBV18 and TRBJ1-1; the D is unclear. Germline CDR1 is KGHSH and CDR2 is LQKENI. Deletions cut 4 bases from V and 3 bases from J, with 15 bases between. The CDR3 covers 15 residues. The CDR3 region is CASSQGGKFDTEAFF. In DNA, the CDR3 is TGTGCCAGCTCACAGGGAGGGAAATTTGACACTGAAGCTTTCTTT.

The rearrangement joins TRBV10-3 to TRBJ2-3, with 10 bases identical to TRBD1. CDR1 is ENHRY and CDR2 is SYGVKD in the germline V gene. J lost 1 base, V lost 6 bases, and 4 bases had no gene match. The CDR3 contains 15 residues. The DNA for the CDR3 is TGTGCCATCAGAGCCGGGACAGGGGGCACAGATACGCAGTATTTT. Translating it yields CAIRAGTGGTDTQYF.

The V and J genes are TRBV5-1 and TRBJ2-7; D uncertain. V was pared by 3 bases and J by 3 bases, with 4 bases between. The CDR3 runs 11 residues. CDR1 is SGHRS, CDR2 YFSETQ, per germline. CDR3 DNA sequence: TGCGCCAGCAGCTCCCACTACGAGCAGTACTTC. This sequence encodes CASSSHYEQYF. The full variable domain, with the rest looked up from reference TRBV5-1 and TRBJ2-7, is KAGVTQTPRYLIKTRGQQVTLSCSPISGHRSVSWYQQTPGQGLQFLFEYFSETQRNKGNFPGRFSGRQFSNSRSEMNVSTLELGDSALYLCASSSHYEQYFGPGTRLTVT.

The chain is built from TRBV7-2 and TRBJ2-2; possibly TRBD1 for D (5 bases). Trimming left V 8 bases short and J 0 bases short, with 13 bases between. This CDR3 has 15 residues. Germline V gene lookup returns CDR1 SGHTA and CDR2 FQGNSA. CDR3 protein: CASGLQGSNTGELFF. CDR3 sequence (DNA): TGTGCCAGCGGTTTGCAGGGATCGAACACCGGGGAGCTGTTTTTT.

This chain connects TRBV7-2 to TRBJ1-3; D is uncertain. Trimming cost V 4 bases and J 0 bases, with 10 bases left between them. CDR3 size: 15 residues. Germline CDR1 SGHTA, CDR2 FQGNSA. The CDR3 region has the DNA TGTGCCAGCAGCTCCGCGTGGAGCTCTGGAAACACCATATATTTT. This encodes CASSSAWSSGNTIYF.

CDR3 sequence: CASSIQVPGELFF. In nucleotides, the CDR3 is TGTGCCAGCAGTATCCAGGTACCCGGGGAGCTGTTTTTT. The gene calls are TRBV6-5 and TRBJ2-2, with unresolved D. This CDR3 comprises 13 residues. Germline V CDR1 and CDR2: MNHEY, SVGAGI. V was cut by 5 bases and J by 6 bases, with 10 bases left in between.

The chain links TRBV5-1 to TRBJ1-5, with no clear D. CDR3 length: 19 residues. Trimming cost V 5 bases and J 0 bases, with 24 bases left between them. Per germline, CDR1 SGHRS and CDR2 YFSETQ. The DNA of the CDR3 is TGCGCCAGCAGACCTTATCCAGGAAAACTCCCTACTAGCAATCAGCCCCAGCATTTT. This encodes CASRPYPGKLPTSNQPQHF.